This record looks at one TCR beta chain sequence and its context. TCRdb keeps only in-frame clones here, not all; method: immunoSEQ multiplex PCR. The sample has over 45,000 clones, about four fifths seen once. This record comes from a study of blood T cell repertoires in COVID-19. Study overall: From T cells, B-cell-depleted T cells, or PBMCs came the material, which was cDNA or gDNA.

The germline V and J ends were trimmed by 3 bases and 0 bases, with 8 bases remaining between them. This CDR3 spans 15 amino acids. Germline CDR1 LGHDT, CDR2 YNNKEL (reference sequence). The rearrangement links TRBV3-1 (or the pseudogene TRBV3-2) to TRBJ2-2; D possibly corresponds to TRBD2 (5 bases). This clonotype originated in a woman older than 75 with acute or convalescent COVID-19. The specimen sequenced was peripheral blood. The CDR3 reads CASSHRGSNTGELFF. In DNA form, the CDR3 reads TGTGCCAGCAGCCACCGGGGTTCGAACACCGGGGAGCTGTTTTTT.